This T cell receptor beta chain came from a study of blood T cell repertoires in COVID-19. As for the study in general: Spain, Italy and the United States supplied samples that represented acute and convalescent COVID-19. Sample material is recorded as cDNA or gDNA derived from T cells, B-cell-depleted T cells, or PBMCs.

The CDR3 is 13 residues long. J was trimmed by 12 bases and V by 5 bases; bases with no gene match: 9. Looked up from germline, CDR1 is MRHNA and CDR2 is SNTAGT. How the authors handled the data: Estimation of nucleated cell counts was performed using reference gene primer amplification. Clones were sequenced by immunoSEQ multiplex PCR, and TCRdb holds only the in-frame ones, with some missing. The DNA was the basis for D and trimming; V, J and clone size are from that table. The table shows roughly 190,000 clones, with more than 80% occurring only once. The sample comprised peripheral blood. The clonotype originates from a woman aged 55 to 70 with acute or convalescent COVID-19. This chain uses TRBV6-4 with TRBJ1-4; 7 bases are a match to TRBD1. CDR3 region: CASSTNEGAELFF. The CDR3 DNA sequence: TGTGCCAGCAGTACGAACGAGGGGGCAGAACTGTTTTTT.